The rows below give T cell receptor beta chains drawn from one sample of a study of cytomegalovirus exposure and HLA in healthy donors. Sequenced by immunoSEQ multiplex PCR; TCRdb stores in-frame clones only, minus some. The sample totals tens of thousands of clones; its top ten clones hold approximately 1.5%. Sequencing was performed on PBMCs. The receptors come from a man between 25 and 39 years old in good health and CMV-seronegative. Both conserved end residues are part of each CDR3. The order of the fields is D gene, V gene, J gene, CDR3 DNA, CDR3 protein. A D gene is named only where the DNA matches it firmly.

d_gene: NA
v_gene: TRBV19
j_gene: TRBJ1-1
CDR3nt: TGTGCCAGTAGTAACAGGGTCACTGAAGCTTTCTTT
CDR3aa: CASSNRVTEAFF

d_gene: TRBD2
v_gene: TRBV4-3
j_gene: TRBJ2-5
CDR3nt: TGCGCCAGCAGCCTGGGACTAGCCGGGGAGACCCAGTACTTC
CDR3aa: CASSLGLAGETQYF

d_gene: TRBD2
v_gene: TRBV18
j_gene: TRBJ2-1
CDR3nt: TGTGCCAGCTCACTGGGACTAGCGGGAAACAACAATGAGCAGTTCTTC
CDR3aa: CASSLGLAGNNNEQFF

d_gene: TRBD1
v_gene: TRBV29-1
j_gene: TRBJ2-7
CDR3nt: TGCAGCGTTGGTTGGGGACAGGTCTACGAGCAGTACTTC
CDR3aa: CSVGWGQVYEQYF

d_gene: TRBD1
v_gene: TRBV7-9
j_gene: TRBJ1-1
CDR3nt: TGTGCCAGCAGCCAGCTGGGACAGGGCGTTGCTGAAGCTTTCTTT
CDR3aa: CASSQLGQGVAEAFF

d_gene: NA
v_gene: TRBV2
j_gene: TRBJ1-5
CDR3nt: TGTGCCAGCAGTGAATATATGACTAACTTGGGAAAGCCCCAGCATTTT
CDR3aa: CASSEYMTNLGKPQHF

d_gene: NA
v_gene: TRBV5-1
j_gene: TRBJ2-7
CDR3nt: TGCGCCAGCAGCTTGGCCGCAGGGCAGGGGACCTACGAGCAGTACTTC
CDR3aa: CASSLAAGQGTYEQYF

d_gene: TRBD2
v_gene: TRBV6-5
j_gene: TRBJ2-3
CDR3nt: TGTGCCAGCAGTTGGGGGACTAGCGGGGCCAGGGATACGCAGTATTTT
CDR3aa: CASSWGTSGARDTQYF

d_gene: NA
v_gene: TRBV7-8
j_gene: TRBJ2-7
CDR3nt: TGTGCCAGCGTGAGGTCCTCCGCGACAGGAGACTACGAGCAGTACTTC
CDR3aa: CASVRSSATGDYEQYF

d_gene: TRBD2
v_gene: TRBV5-1
j_gene: TRBJ2-1
CDR3nt: TGCGCCAGCAGCGGGGGACTAGCGGGAGTGAGGAATGAGCAGTTCTTC
CDR3aa: CASSGGLAGVRNEQFF

d_gene: NA
v_gene: TRBV9
j_gene: TRBJ1-2
CDR3nt: TGTGCCAGCAGCGTTGGACTGGACTATAACTATGGCTACACCTTC
CDR3aa: CASSVGLDYNYGYTF

d_gene: NA
v_gene: TRBV4-1
j_gene: TRBJ2-2
CDR3nt: TGCGCCAGCAGCCGAGAGCCGAGCGCTTTTGTCACCGGGGAGCTGTTTTTT
CDR3aa: CASSREPSAFVTGELFF

d_gene: NA
v_gene: TRBV30
j_gene: TRBJ2-5
CDR3nt: TGTGCCTGGAGTGTACGGGAGAACCAGTACTTC
CDR3aa: CAWSVRENQYF

d_gene: NA
v_gene: TRBV29-1
j_gene: TRBJ1-1
CDR3nt: TGCAGCGTTGAGAACCGGGGAAGAGCTGAAGCTTTCTTT
CDR3aa: CSVENRGRAEAFF

d_gene: TRBD2
v_gene: TRBV11-2
j_gene: TRBJ2-3
CDR3nt: TGTGCCAGCAGATCCAGGAGGGAGGGCCCCGCAGATACGCAGTATTTT
CDR3aa: CASRSRREGPADTQYF

d_gene: NA
v_gene: TRBV20-1
j_gene: TRBJ2-7
CDR3nt: TGCAGTGCTAGAAGGGGTCTCGAGCAGTACTTC
CDR3aa: CSARRGLEQYF

d_gene: NA
v_gene: TRBV18
j_gene: TRBJ2-6
CDR3nt: TGTGCCAGCTCACCATCGCCAGGGGTTCACGTCCTGACTTTC
CDR3aa: CASSPSPGVHVLTF

d_gene: NA
v_gene: TRBV6-4
j_gene: TRBJ1-1
CDR3nt: TGTGCCAGCAGTGGAGGTGCTAGCTTT
CDR3aa: CASSGGASF

d_gene: NA
v_gene: TRBV2
j_gene: TRBJ2-1
CDR3nt: TGTGCCAGCACTCCAAGAGGAGCAGGGAAGAATGAGCAGTTCTTC
CDR3aa: CASTPRGAGKNEQFF

d_gene: TRBD2
v_gene: TRBV2
j_gene: TRBJ2-7
CDR3nt: TGTGCCAGCACCGAGATCGGGAGGGCCGGAGGGGAGCAGTACTTC
CDR3aa: CASTEIGRAGGEQYF

d_gene: NA
v_gene: TRBV19
j_gene: TRBJ2-7
CDR3nt: TGTGCCAGTAGTATAGAGGCAGGTATTTCCTACGAGCAGTACTTC
CDR3aa: CASSIEAGISYEQYF

d_gene: NA
v_gene: TRBV18
j_gene: TRBJ1-6
CDR3nt: TGTGCCAGCTCACCAGGCGCGGGGGGAGTTGATTCACCCCTACACTTT
CDR3aa: CASSPGAGGVDSPLHF

d_gene: TRBD2
v_gene: TRBV5-1
j_gene: TRBJ2-5
CDR3nt: TGCGCCAGCAGCTGGACTAGCGGGAGGACGGAGACCCAGTACTTC
CDR3aa: CASSWTSGRTETQYF